The entry below gives a single T cell receptor (beta chain) sequence along with its context. The target antigen is unknown. In the PCR, 60 Vbeta and 13 Jbeta primers were used. The method was immunoSEQ multiplex PCR; TCRdb's version includes in-frame clones alone and lacks a portion of them. The sample carries some 250,000 clones, about 80% recorded once. This sample is part of a study of cytomegalovirus exposure and HLA in healthy donors. Across the whole study: In an early release, HLA-typed donors contributed tens of millions of unique TCR sequences.

Study-level points and caveats: With later analysis, a missense DCLRE1C variant became linked to TCR beta V- and J-gene trimming. Reports showed the classifier diagnosing cytomegalovirus status with high specificity and sensitivity. A few chains tied to CMV proved CMV antigen-specific in vitro.

This receptor was identified in a woman aged 40 to 50 in good health and CMV-seropositive. Sequencing was done on a sample of PBMCs.

CDR3 coding DNA: TGCGCCAGCAGCCGAGCCCCTTCTACAGGGAACTATGGCTACACCTTC. Translating gives CASSRAPSTGNYGYTF. This chain joins TRBV4-1 and TRBJ1-2, with D maybe TRBD1 (6 bases). The CDR3 has 16 residues. The V gene lost 4 bases and the J gene lost 2 bases, with 17 bases spanning the gap. Germline V gene data show CDR1 as MGHRA and CDR2 as YSYEKL.